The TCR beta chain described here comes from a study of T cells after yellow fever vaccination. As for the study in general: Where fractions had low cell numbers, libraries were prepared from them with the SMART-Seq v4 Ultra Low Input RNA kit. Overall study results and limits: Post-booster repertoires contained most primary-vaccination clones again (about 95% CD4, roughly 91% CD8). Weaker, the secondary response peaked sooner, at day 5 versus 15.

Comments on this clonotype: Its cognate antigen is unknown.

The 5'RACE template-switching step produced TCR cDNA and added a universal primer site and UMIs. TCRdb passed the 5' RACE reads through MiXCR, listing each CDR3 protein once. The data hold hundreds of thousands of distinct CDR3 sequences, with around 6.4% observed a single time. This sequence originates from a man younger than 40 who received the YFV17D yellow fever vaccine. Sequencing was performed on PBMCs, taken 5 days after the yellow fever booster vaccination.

This CDR3 is CSATRDTQNQPQHF. CDR3 DNA sequence: TGCAGTGCTACCCGGGACACCCAAAATCAGCCCCAGCATTTT. The V call is TRBV20-1, the J call TRBJ1-5, with D maybe TRBD1 (6 bases). V was trimmed by 4 bases and J by 4 bases, leaving 14 bases between them. CDR3 length: 14 residues. Per germline, CDR1 DFQATT and CDR2 SNEGSKA (reference sequence).